These T cell receptor beta chains were read from a single sample in a study of long-term antiretroviral therapy in people with HIV. Clones were sequenced by immunoSEQ multiplex PCR, and TCRdb holds only the in-frame ones, with some missing. The sample has over 15,000 clones; around 78% are singletons. The specimen comprised unsorted PBMCs, sampled 2.2 years after starting antiretroviral therapy. Receptors were obtained from a man aged 45 to 65 with HIV. CDR3s include the opening cysteine and the closing phenylalanine or tryptophan. Each record gives: J gene, V gene, D gene, clone size, CDR3 protein, CDR3 DNA. A D gene is named only where the DNA matches it firmly. Clone size, where shown, is once, few, many, or a class for clones that have expanded.

J gene: TRBJ2-2
V gene: TRBV7-8
D gene: TRBD1
clone size: -
CDR3 protein: CASSRARDRAPGELFF
CDR3 DNA: TGTGCCAGCAGTCGAGCCCGGGACAGGGCCCCCGGGGAGCTGTTTTTT

J gene: TRBJ1-4
V gene: TRBV7-2
D gene: -
clone size: -
CDR3 protein: CASSFDEKLFF
CDR3 DNA: TGTGCCAGCAGCTTTGATGAAAAACTGTTTTTT

J gene: TRBJ2-1
V gene: TRBV7-2
D gene: TRBD2
clone size: -
CDR3 protein: CASSLGGTSPSRFF
CDR3 DNA: TGTGCCAGCAGCTTAGGCGGGACTAGCCCTTCCCGGTTCTTC

J gene: TRBJ2-3
V gene: TRBV6-6
D gene: -
clone size: -
CDR3 protein: CASSYSSRDPTDTQYF
CDR3 DNA: TGTGCCAGCAGTTACTCGTCGAGGGACCCCACAGATACGCAGTATTTT

J gene: TRBJ2-2
V gene: TRBV9
D gene: -
clone size: -
CDR3 protein: CASSPEVTGELFF
CDR3 DNA: TGTGCCAGCAGCCCAGAAGTCACCGGGGAGCTGTTTTTT

J gene: TRBJ2-1
V gene: TRBV5-6
D gene: TRBD1
clone size: -
CDR3 protein: CASSSGTAVYNEQFF
CDR3 DNA: TGTGCCAGCAGCTCCGGGACAGCGGTTTACAATGAGCAGTTCTTC

J gene: TRBJ1-3
V gene: TRBV28
D gene: -
clone size: -
CDR3 protein: CASSRRRGNTIYF
CDR3 DNA: TGTGCCAGCAGCCGCCGTAGGGGCAACACCATATATTTT

J gene: TRBJ2-7
V gene: TRBV4-3
D gene: -
clone size: -
CDR3 protein: CASSRASTASSYEQYF
CDR3 DNA: TGCGCCAGCAGCCGCGCTTCGACCGCAAGCTCCTACGAGCAGTACTTC

J gene: TRBJ2-2
V gene: TRBV5-5
D gene: -
clone size: -
CDR3 protein: CASSFSTNTGELFF
CDR3 DNA: TGTGCCAGCAGCTTCAGCACTAACACCGGGGAGCTGTTTTTT

J gene: TRBJ2-1
V gene: TRBV13
D gene: -
clone size: -
CDR3 protein: CASSPGYNEQFF
CDR3 DNA: TGTGCCAGCAGCCCAGGATACAATGAGCAGTTCTTC

J gene: TRBJ1-3
V gene: TRBV7-9
D gene: -
clone size: once
CDR3 protein: CASSQWTAQSGNTIYF
CDR3 DNA: TGTGCCAGCAGCCAATGGACAGCCCAATCTGGAAACACCATATATTTT

J gene: TRBJ2-1
V gene: TRBV7-9
D gene: -
clone size: -
CDR3 protein: CASSFGSVSSYNEQFF
CDR3 DNA: TGTGCCAGCAGCTTCGGATCTGTCAGCTCCTACAATGAGCAGTTCTTC

J gene: TRBJ1-1
V gene: TRBV19
D gene: -
clone size: -
CDR3 protein: CASSIAGRGYTEAFF
CDR3 DNA: TGTGCCAGTAGTATAGCCGGCAGGGGCTACACTGAAGCTTTCTTT

J gene: TRBJ2-3
V gene: TRBV5-1
D gene: -
clone size: -
CDR3 protein: CASSIGGITDTQYF
CDR3 DNA: TGCGCCAGCTCAATAGGGGGGATAACAGATACGCAGTATTTT

J gene: TRBJ1-2
V gene: TRBV29-1
D gene: TRBD1
clone size: few
CDR3 protein: CSGTGDSNYGYTF
CDR3 DNA: TGCAGCGGTACAGGGGACAGTAACTATGGCTACACCTTC

J gene: TRBJ2-7
V gene: TRBV29-1
D gene: -
clone size: -
CDR3 protein: CSGGPSGYEQYF
CDR3 DNA: TGCAGCGGGGGGCCTAGCGGATACGAGCAGTACTTC

J gene: TRBJ2-2
V gene: TRBV4-3
D gene: TRBD2
clone size: -
CDR3 protein: CASSQETSGMYTGELFF
CDR3 DNA: TGCGCCAGCAGCCAAGAGACTAGCGGGATGTACACCGGGGAGCTGTTTTTT

J gene: TRBJ1-1
V gene: TRBV9
D gene: -
clone size: -
CDR3 protein: CASSVVGSGGTEAFF
CDR3 DNA: TGTGCCAGCAGCGTAGTTGGGTCGGGAGGGACTGAAGCTTTCTTT

J gene: TRBJ2-1
V gene: TRBV9
D gene: TRBD1
clone size: few
CDR3 protein: CASSVEGTGNNEQFF
CDR3 DNA: TGTGCCAGCAGCGTCGAGGGGACAGGCAACAATGAGCAGTTCTTC

J gene: TRBJ2-7
V gene: TRBV18
D gene: TRBD1
clone size: -
CDR3 protein: CASSPDGQGTYEQYF
CDR3 DNA: TGTGCCAGCTCACCAGACGGACAGGGGACCTACGAGCAGTACTTC

J gene: TRBJ2-7
V gene: TRBV5-4
D gene: -
clone size: -
CDR3 protein: CASSRGLGEHEQYF
CDR3 DNA: TGTGCCAGCAGCCGCGGACTGGGAGAACACGAGCAGTACTTC

J gene: TRBJ2-1
V gene: TRBV19
D gene: -
clone size: -
CDR3 protein: CASSIAEGSEQFF
CDR3 DNA: TGTGCCAGTAGTATAGCGGAGGGCAGTGAGCAGTTCTTC

J gene: TRBJ1-2
V gene: TRBV30
D gene: TRBD1
clone size: once
CDR3 protein: CAWRGTGTNYGYTF
CDR3 DNA: TGTGCCTGGAGAGGGACAGGGACTAACTATGGCTACACCTTC

J gene: TRBJ1-5
V gene: TRBV19
D gene: -
clone size: once
CDR3 protein: CASSVNRFSNQPQHF
CDR3 DNA: TGTGCCAGTAGTGTGAACAGATTTAGCAATCAGCCCCAGCATTTT

J gene: TRBJ2-5
V gene: TRBV9
D gene: -
clone size: -
CDR3 protein: CASSPGVGETQYF
CDR3 DNA: TGTGCCAGCAGCCCGGGGGTGGGGGAGACCCAGTACTTC

J gene: TRBJ1-6
V gene: TRBV7-6
D gene: -
clone size: once
CDR3 protein: CASSLDARDNSPLHF
CDR3 DNA: TGTGCCAGCAGCTTAGATGCCAGGGATAATTCACCCCTCCACTTT

J gene: TRBJ2-5
V gene: TRBV19
D gene: TRBD1
clone size: large
CDR3 protein: CASSQGYRGQETQYF
CDR3 DNA: TGTGCCAGCTCCCAAGGGTACAGGGGGCAAGAGACCCAGTACTTC

J gene: TRBJ2-5
V gene: TRBV7-9
D gene: -
clone size: -
CDR3 protein: CASSLGRGSETQYF
CDR3 DNA: TGTGCCAGCAGCTTAGGTAGGGGTAGCGAGACCCAGTACTTC

J gene: TRBJ2-7
V gene: TRBV6-5
D gene: -
clone size: -
CDR3 protein: CASSQGAPLAYEQYF
CDR3 DNA: TGTGCCAGCAGTCAAGGGGCCCCCTTGGCCTACGAGCAGTACTTC

J gene: TRBJ1-5
V gene: TRBV21-1
D gene: -
clone size: -
CDR3 protein: CASSEKRDRNQPQHF
CDR3 DNA: TGTGCCAGCAGCGAAAAGCGGGACAGAAATCAGCCCCAGCATTTT

J gene: TRBJ2-7
V gene: TRBV27
D gene: -
clone size: -
CDR3 protein: CASSLGTGVYEQYF
CDR3 DNA: TGTGCCAGCAGTTTAGGGACCGGAGTCTACGAGCAGTACTTC

J gene: TRBJ2-5
V gene: TRBV5-1
D gene: TRBD2
clone size: -
CDR3 protein: CASSLSGGSQETQYF
CDR3 DNA: TGCGCCAGCAGCTTGAGCGGGGGGTCTCAAGAGACCCAGTACTTC

J gene: TRBJ2-1
V gene: TRBV27
D gene: -
clone size: once
CDR3 protein: CASSLSRATYYNEQFF
CDR3 DNA: TGTGCCAGCAGTTTATCGCGAGCTACTTACTACAATGAGCAGTTCTTC

J gene: TRBJ1-1
V gene: TRBV5-1
D gene: -
clone size: -
CDR3 protein: CASSLGTVNTEAFF
CDR3 DNA: TGCGCCAGCAGCTTGGGGACGGTGAACACTGAAGCTTTCTTT

J gene: TRBJ2-1
V gene: TRBV5-1
D gene: -
clone size: -
CDR3 protein: CASSLGSPTTNEQFF
CDR3 DNA: TGCGCCAGCAGCTTGGGAAGTCCCACTACAAATGAGCAGTTCTTC

J gene: TRBJ2-3
V gene: TRBV5-1
D gene: -
clone size: once
CDR3 protein: CASSFRTNTDTQYF
CDR3 DNA: TGCGCCAGCAGCTTTAGGACGAACACAGATACGCAGTATTTT

J gene: TRBJ2-7
V gene: TRBV11-2
D gene: -
clone size: -
CDR3 protein: CASSSPTGRYEQYF
CDR3 DNA: TGTGCCAGCAGCTCCCCGACAGGCCGATACGAGCAGTACTTC

J gene: TRBJ2-1
V gene: TRBV5-1
D gene: TRBD2
clone size: -
CDR3 protein: CASRPGLAGSSYNEQFF
CDR3 DNA: TGCGCCAGCAGACCGGGACTAGCGGGGAGCTCCTACAATGAGCAGTTCTTC

J gene: TRBJ1-4
V gene: TRBV4-3
D gene: TRBD1
clone size: -
CDR3 protein: CASSQGGQGSTNEKLFF
CDR3 DNA: TGCGCCAGCAGCCAAGGGGGACAGGGCAGTACTAATGAAAAACTGTTTTTT

J gene: TRBJ1-3
V gene: TRBV7-2
D gene: -
clone size: -
CDR3 protein: CASSREGGNTIYF
CDR3 DNA: TGTGCCAGCAGCCGAGAAGGTGGAAACACCATATATTTT

J gene: TRBJ2-1
V gene: TRBV5-1
D gene: -
clone size: few
CDR3 protein: CASSFGRGNEQFF
CDR3 DNA: TGCGCCAGCAGCTTTGGTCGGGGCAATGAGCAGTTCTTC

J gene: TRBJ1-5
V gene: TRBV10-3
D gene: -
clone size: -
CDR3 protein: CAISESGTRAGQPQHF
CDR3 DNA: TGTGCCATCAGTGAGTCCGGGACAAGGGCAGGTCAGCCCCAGCATTTT

J gene: TRBJ2-4
V gene: TRBV19
D gene: TRBD2
clone size: -
CDR3 protein: CASSIVSGALNIQYF
CDR3 DNA: TGTGCCAGTAGTATAGTTAGCGGGGCCTTAAACATTCAGTACTTC

J gene: TRBJ2-5
V gene: TRBV9
D gene: TRBD2
clone size: -
CDR3 protein: CASSFSSTSGRGETQYF
CDR3 DNA: TGTGCCAGCAGCTTTTCCTCGACTAGCGGGAGGGGAGAGACCCAGTACTTC

J gene: TRBJ2-3
V gene: TRBV5-1
D gene: TRBD2
clone size: -
CDR3 protein: CASSLLGGADTQYF
CDR3 DNA: TGCGCCAGCAGCTTGCTGGGAGGGGCAGATACGCAGTATTTT

J gene: TRBJ1-4
V gene: TRBV18
D gene: -
clone size: -
CDR3 protein: CASSRGKGEKLFF
CDR3 DNA: TGTGCCAGCTCACGAGGGAAAGGAGAAAAACTGTTTTTT

J gene: TRBJ2-7
V gene: TRBV2
D gene: -
clone size: -
CDR3 protein: CASSDGLGGDEQYF
CDR3 DNA: TGTGCCAGCAGTGATGGATTGGGGGGCGACGAGCAGTACTTC

J gene: TRBJ2-2
V gene: TRBV18
D gene: -
clone size: once
CDR3 protein: CASSPTKLNTGELFF
CDR3 DNA: TGTGCCAGCTCACCAACTAAATTGAACACCGGGGAGCTGTTTTTT

J gene: TRBJ1-6
V gene: TRBV7-2
D gene: -
clone size: -
CDR3 protein: CASSYRESSYNSPLHF
CDR3 DNA: TGTGCCAGCAGCTACAGGGAAAGCTCCTATAATTCACCCCTCCACTTT

J gene: TRBJ2-5
V gene: TRBV9
D gene: TRBD2
clone size: -
CDR3 protein: CASSLGTSGGQETQYF
CDR3 DNA: TGTGCCAGCAGCCTCGGGACTAGCGGGGGGCAAGAGACCCAGTACTTC

J gene: TRBJ2-1
V gene: TRBV4-2
D gene: TRBD2
clone size: -
CDR3 protein: CASSQEGGRRLAVEQFF
CDR3 DNA: TGTGCCAGCAGCCAAGAAGGAGGCAGAAGACTAGCAGTTGAGCAGTTCTTC

J gene: TRBJ2-1
V gene: TRBV15
D gene: TRBD1
clone size: -
CDR3 protein: CATSRDWDRRDNEQFF
CDR3 DNA: TGTGCCACCAGCAGAGATTGGGACAGGAGGGACAATGAGCAGTTCTTC

J gene: TRBJ1-4
V gene: TRBV21-1
D gene: -
clone size: -
CDR3 protein: CASSKALLGGPNEKLFF
CDR3 DNA: TGTGCCAGCAGCAAAGCGCTTTTGGGGGGCCCTAATGAAAAACTGTTTTTT